This paragraph reports one TCR beta chain. This sample is part of a study of blood T cell repertoires in COVID-19. The wider study: Whether acute or convalescent, the COVID-19 samples came from the United States, Italy and Spain. In each case, the material was cDNA or gDNA derived from T cells, B-cell-depleted T cells, or PBMCs.

CDR1 and CDR2 (germline): MNHEY, SMNVEV (reference sequence). The CDR3 consists of 14 residues. The V gene end was trimmed by 4 bases and the J gene end by 8 bases; junction bases not matched to a gene: 3. Methods used by the authors: Amplifying reference gene primers gave estimates of nucleated cell counts. TCRdb keeps only in-frame clones here, not all; method: immunoSEQ multiplex PCR. V and J calls and clone size come straight from that table; D and trimming were deduced from the DNA. The sample lists fewer than 350,000 clones, 80% to 85% occurring once. The clonotype was recovered from an older woman with active or convalescent COVID-19. The chain carries TRBV27 and TRBJ1-4; 11 bases align to TRBD1. The sequenced sample was peripheral blood. The CDR3 coding sequence is TGTGCCAGCAGTTGGGACAGGGGGAAGGAAAAACTGTTTTTT. This sequence encodes CASSWDRGKEKLFF.